The sequence of this T cell receptor (beta chain) was determined in a study of CD8 T cells in ankylosing spondylitis. Germline CDR1 is DFQATT and CDR2 is SNEGSKA (reference sequence). Trimming took 2 bases from V and 8 from J, leaving 7 bases between them. CDR3 size: 10 residues. Comment on this clonotype: What it binds is unknown.

Quantitative barcoded 5'-RACE was used to prepare TCR beta libraries. Using its own MiXCR run on the 5' RACE reads, TCRdb lists one record per CDR3 protein. This table holds 250,000 or so distinct CDR3 sequences, roughly a quarter found once. Findings and caveats of the study: There were earlier reports of some motif variants in reactive arthritis synovial fluid and blood. Disease-linked clones were reportedly significantly enriched in matched ankylosing spondylitis synovial fluid. Seven or eight highly homologous variants made up a TCR beta motif, and this motif appeared characteristic of ankylosing spondylitis blood.

This chain links TRBV20-1 with TRBJ2-7; possibly TRBD1 or TRBD2 for D (5 bases each). The clonotype was recovered from a male donor with ankylosing spondylitis or in good health (not recorded which). The sample comprised blood, either unsorted or a sorted T cell fraction (not recorded which). The CDR3 loop reads CSARRDQQYF. The CDR3 nucleotides are TGCAGTGCTAGAAGGGACCAGCAGTACTTC.